The clone carrying this T cell receptor (beta chain) was seen only once. Antigen specificity is unknown. The data originate from a study of cytomegalovirus exposure and HLA in healthy donors. Study-wide results and caveats: In vitro checks showed that a few CMV-associated chains really do target CMV antigens.

Sequencing used immunoSEQ multiplex PCR; TCRdb keeps in-frame clones, though not all of them. The data contain 150,000 or so clones, approximately 87% of them seen just once; the ten biggest clones take up roughly 1.4%. CDR1 and CDR2 (germline): LNHNV, YYDKDF (reference sequence). V was clipped by 0 bases and J by 6 bases, with 13 bases between them. The CDR3 has 15 residues. The sequence derives from a woman aged 30 to 39 in good health and CMV-seronegative. The V and J genes are TRBV15 and TRBJ2-3; tentative D call: TRBD1 (6 bases). Sequencing was performed on PBMCs. The CDR3 loop is CATSRDRQGMDTQYF. The CDR3 region has the DNA TGTGCCACCAGCAGAGATCGGCAGGGGATGGATACGCAGTATTTT.